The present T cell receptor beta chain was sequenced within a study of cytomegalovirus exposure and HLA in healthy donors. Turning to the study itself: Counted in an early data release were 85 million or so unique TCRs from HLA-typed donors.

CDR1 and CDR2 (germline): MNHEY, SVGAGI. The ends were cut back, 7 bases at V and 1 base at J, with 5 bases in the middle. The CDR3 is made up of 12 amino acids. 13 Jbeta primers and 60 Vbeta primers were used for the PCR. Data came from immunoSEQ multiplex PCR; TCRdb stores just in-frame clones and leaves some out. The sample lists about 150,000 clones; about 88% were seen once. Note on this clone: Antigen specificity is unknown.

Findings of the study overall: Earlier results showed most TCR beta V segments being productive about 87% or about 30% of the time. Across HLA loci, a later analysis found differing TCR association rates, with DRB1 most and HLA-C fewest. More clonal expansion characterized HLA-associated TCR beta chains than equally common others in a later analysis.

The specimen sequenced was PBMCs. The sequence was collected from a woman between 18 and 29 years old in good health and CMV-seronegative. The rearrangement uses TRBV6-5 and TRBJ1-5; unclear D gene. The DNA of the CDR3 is TGTGCCAGCAAAGCAAGCAATCAGCCCCAGCATTTT. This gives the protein CASKASNQPQHF.